This T cell receptor (beta chain) emerged from a study of T-cell memory formation after mild COVID-19. General observations from the study: Mainly in CM and EM were contracting CD4+ clones; CD8+ were in EMRA. Cross-reactive memory apparently joined, as some responding clones appeared in pre-infection memory. Nothing confirmed that second-wave clones peaking on day 37 were specific for SARS-CoV-2.

The V end lost 0 bases, the J end lost 0 bases, and 12 bases lay between the germline ends. Germline V gene data show CDR1 as LNHNV and CDR2 as YYDKDF (reference sequence). The CDR3 consists of 16 residues. This clonotype occurred a few times. Its antigen is unidentified. Using constant-segment primers, 5'RACE produced TCR alpha and TCR beta cDNA libraries carrying sample barcodes and UMIs. TCRdb called the 5' RACE reads again in MiXCR, with one record for every CDR3 protein. This table has 550,000 to 650,000 distinct CDR3 sequences, about 18% appearing once. The sequence was collected from an adult woman who had mild COVID-19 (a few samples of this study predate the infection). Cell type and time point are not known. The material sequenced was PBMCs or a T cell subset sorted from them (not recorded which). This sequence joins TRBV15 and TRBJ2-7, with D hard to call. CDR3 residues: CATSRDPIMASYEQYF. In DNA, the CDR3 is TGTGCCACCAGCAGAGATCCGATTATGGCCTCCTACGAGCAGTACTTC.